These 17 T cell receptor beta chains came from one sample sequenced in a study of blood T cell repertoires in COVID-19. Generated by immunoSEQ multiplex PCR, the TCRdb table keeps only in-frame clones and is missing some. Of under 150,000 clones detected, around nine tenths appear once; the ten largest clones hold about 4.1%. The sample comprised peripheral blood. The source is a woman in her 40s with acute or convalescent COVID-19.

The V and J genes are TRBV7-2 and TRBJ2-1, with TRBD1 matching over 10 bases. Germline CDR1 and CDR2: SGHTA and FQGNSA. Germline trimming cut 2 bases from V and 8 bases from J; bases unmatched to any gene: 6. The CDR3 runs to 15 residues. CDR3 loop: CASSLLGQGLDEQFF. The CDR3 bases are TGTGCCAGCAGCTTATTGGGACAGGGGTTGGATGAGCAGTTCTTC.

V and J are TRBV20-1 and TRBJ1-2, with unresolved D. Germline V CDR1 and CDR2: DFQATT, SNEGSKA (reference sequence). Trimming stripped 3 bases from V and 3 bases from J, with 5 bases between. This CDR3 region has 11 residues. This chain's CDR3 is CSARFYYGYTF. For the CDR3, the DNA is TGCAGTGCTAGGTTCTACTATGGCTACACCTTC.

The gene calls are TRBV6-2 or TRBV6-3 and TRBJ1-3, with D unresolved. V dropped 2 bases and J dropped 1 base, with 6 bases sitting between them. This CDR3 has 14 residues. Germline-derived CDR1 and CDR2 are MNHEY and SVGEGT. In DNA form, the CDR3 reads TGTGCCAGCAGTTACGACGGGTCTGGAAACACCATATATTTT. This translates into CASSYDGSGNTIYF.

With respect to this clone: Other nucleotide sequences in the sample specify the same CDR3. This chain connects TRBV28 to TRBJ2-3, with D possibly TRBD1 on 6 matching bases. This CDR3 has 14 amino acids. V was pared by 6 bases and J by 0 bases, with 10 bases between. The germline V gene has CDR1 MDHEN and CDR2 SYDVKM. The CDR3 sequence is CASRTGISTDTQYF. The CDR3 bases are TGTGCCAGCAGGACAGGAATTAGCACAGATACGCAGTATTTT.

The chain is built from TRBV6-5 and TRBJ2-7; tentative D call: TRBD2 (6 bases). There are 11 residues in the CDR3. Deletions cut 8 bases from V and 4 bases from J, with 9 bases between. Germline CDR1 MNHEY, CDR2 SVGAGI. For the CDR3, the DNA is TGTGCCAGCCCGGGAGCGTACGAGCAGTACTTC. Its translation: CASPGAYEQYF.

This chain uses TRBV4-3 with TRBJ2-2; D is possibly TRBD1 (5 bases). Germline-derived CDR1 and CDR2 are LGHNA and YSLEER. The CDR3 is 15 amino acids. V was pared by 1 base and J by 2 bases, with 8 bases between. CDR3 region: CASSQATDNTGELFF. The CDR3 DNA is TGCGCCAGCAGCCAAGCGACAGATAACACCGGGGAGCTGTTTTTT.

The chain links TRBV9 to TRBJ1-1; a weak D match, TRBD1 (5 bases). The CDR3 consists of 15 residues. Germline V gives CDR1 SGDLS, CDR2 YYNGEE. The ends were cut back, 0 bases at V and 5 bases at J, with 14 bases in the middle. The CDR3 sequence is CASSVDGGPTTEAFF. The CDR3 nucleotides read TGTGCCAGCAGCGTAGACGGGGGACCTACAACTGAAGCTTTCTTT.

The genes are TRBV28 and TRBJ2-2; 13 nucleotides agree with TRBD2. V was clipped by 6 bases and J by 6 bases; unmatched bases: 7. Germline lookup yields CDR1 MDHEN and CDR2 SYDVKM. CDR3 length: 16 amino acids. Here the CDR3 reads CASRPGLAGVAGELFF. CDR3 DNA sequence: TGTGCCAGCAGACCCGGACTAGCGGGGGTAGCCGGGGAGCTGTTTTTT.

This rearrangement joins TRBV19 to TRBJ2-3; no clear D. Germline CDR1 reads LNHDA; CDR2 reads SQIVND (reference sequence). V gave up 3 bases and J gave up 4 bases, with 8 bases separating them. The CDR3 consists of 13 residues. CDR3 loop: CASSIAAPDTQYF. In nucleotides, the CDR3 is TGTGCCAGTAGTATTGCGGCCCCAGATACGCAGTATTTT. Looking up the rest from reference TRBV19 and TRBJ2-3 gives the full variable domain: DGGITQSPKYLFRKEGQNVTLSCEQNLNHDAMYWYRQDPGQGLRLIYYSQIVNDFQKGDIAEGYSVSREKKESFPLTVTSAQKNPTAFYLCASSIAAPDTQYFGPGTRLTVL.

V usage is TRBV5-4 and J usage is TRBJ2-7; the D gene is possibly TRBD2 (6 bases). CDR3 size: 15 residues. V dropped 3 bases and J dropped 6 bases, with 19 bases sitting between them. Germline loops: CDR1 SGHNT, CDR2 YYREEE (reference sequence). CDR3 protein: CASSWGGGGKGEQYF. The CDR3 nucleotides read TGTGCCAGCAGCTGGGGAGGAGGAGGGAAGGGCGAGCAGTACTTC. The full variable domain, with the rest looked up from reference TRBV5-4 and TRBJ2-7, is ETGVTQSPTHLIKTRGQQVTLRCSSQSGHNTVSWYQQALGQGPQFIFQYYREEENGRGNFPPRFSGLQFPNYSSELNVNALELDDSALYLCASSWGGGGKGEQYFGPGTRLTVT.

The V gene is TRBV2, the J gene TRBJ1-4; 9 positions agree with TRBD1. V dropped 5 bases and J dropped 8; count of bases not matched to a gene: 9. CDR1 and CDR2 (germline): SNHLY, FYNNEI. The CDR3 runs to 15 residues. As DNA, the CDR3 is TGTGCCAGCAGTTTTGAGGGACAGGGAGGCGAAAAACTGTTTTTT. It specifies CASSFEGQGGEKLFF.

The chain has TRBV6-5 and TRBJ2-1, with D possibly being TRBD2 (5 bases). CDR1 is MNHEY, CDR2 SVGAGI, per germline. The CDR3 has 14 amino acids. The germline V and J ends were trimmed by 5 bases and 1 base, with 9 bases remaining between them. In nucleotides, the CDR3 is TGTGCCAGCAGTATGCCGGGATCCTACAATGAGCAGTTCTTC. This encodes CASSMPGSYNEQFF.

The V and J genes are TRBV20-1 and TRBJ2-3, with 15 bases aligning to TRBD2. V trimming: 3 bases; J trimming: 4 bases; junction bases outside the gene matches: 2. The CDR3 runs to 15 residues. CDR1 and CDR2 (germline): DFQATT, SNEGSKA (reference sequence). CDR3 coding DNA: TGCAGTGCTAGTGGACTAGCGGGAGGGTCAGATACGCAGTATTTT. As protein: CSASGLAGGSDTQYF.

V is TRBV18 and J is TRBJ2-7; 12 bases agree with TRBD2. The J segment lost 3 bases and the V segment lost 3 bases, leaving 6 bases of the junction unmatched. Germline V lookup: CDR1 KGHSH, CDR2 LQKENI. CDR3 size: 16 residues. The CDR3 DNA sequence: TGTGCCAGCTCACCTAGACTAGCGGGAGACCTCTACGAGCAGTACTTC. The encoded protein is CASSPRLAGDLYEQYF.

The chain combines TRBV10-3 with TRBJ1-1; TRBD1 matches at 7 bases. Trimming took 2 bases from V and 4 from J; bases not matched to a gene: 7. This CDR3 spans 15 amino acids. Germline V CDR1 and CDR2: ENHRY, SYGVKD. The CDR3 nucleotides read TGTGCCATCAGTGAGCCGGGACAGAGTCTCACTGAAGCTTTCTTT. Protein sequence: CAISEPGQSLTEAFF.

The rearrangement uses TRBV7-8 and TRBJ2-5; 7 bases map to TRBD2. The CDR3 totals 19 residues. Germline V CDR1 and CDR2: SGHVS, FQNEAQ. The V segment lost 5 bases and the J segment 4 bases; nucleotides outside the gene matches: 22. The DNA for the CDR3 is TGTGCCAGCAGCCGGAAGGGTGTGCAGCGGGAACCTTCTCGAGAGACCCAGTACTTC. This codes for CASSRKGVQREPSRETQYF.

The CDR3 coding sequence is TGTGCCAGCTCACCAAATCAGGGGTCCTATAATTCACCCCTCCACTTT. It specifies CASSPNQGSYNSPLHF. The V call is TRBV18, the J call TRBJ1-6, with a possible D match to TRBD1 (6 bases). The CDR3 sequence is 16 residues long. CDR1 and CDR2 from the germline V gene are KGHSH and LQKENI. Between the trimmed V and J ends, which lost 2 bases and 1 base, there was a span of 9 bases.